The next 17 T cell receptor beta chains were all read from a single sample in a study of blood T cell repertoires in COVID-19 (dated by TCRdb to about 2020). Preparation of the library involved the immunoSEQ multiplex PCR assay. Sourced from immuneACCESS, this table was stored by TCRdb with only in-frame sequences that have V and J called. A share of the clones is absent; for the studies checked, an unresolved V gene accounts for under half, and the remainder has no known explanation. A total of just under 65,000 clones appear in this sample, roughly 85% of them only once. The ten most abundant clones make up more than 40% of the sample. Sequenced sample: peripheral blood. These receptors originate from a human donor in a cohort sampled during active COVID-19.

This chain joins TRBV19 and TRBJ1-1; 7 bases are shared with TRBD1. CDR1 LNHDA and CDR2 SQIVND come from the germline V gene (reference sequence). The CDR3 spans 13 residues. The junction had 13 bases not matched to a gene; V was cut back by 7 bases and J by 11 bases. The CDR3 region has the DNA TGTGCCAGTACCACCGAGTACAGGGGAGCGGCTTTCTTT. It specifies CASTTEYRGAAFF. The complete variable domain, with remaining parts taken from reference TRBV19 and TRBJ1-1, reads DGGITQSPKYLFRKEGQNVTLSCEQNLNHDAMYWYRQDPGQGLRLIYYSQIVNDFQKGDIAEGYSVSREKKESFPLTVTSAQKNPTAFYLCASTTEYRGAAFFGQGTRLTVV.

J is TRBJ2-5 and V is TRBV9, with 11 bases aligning to TRBD2. V was pared by 0 bases and J by 5 bases, with 9 bases of the junction left unmatched. The CDR3 spans 17 residues. Per germline, CDR1 SGDLS and CDR2 YYNGEE. The CDR3 reads CASSVGSSGGPWETQYF. CDR3 DNA: TGTGCCAGCAGCGTAGGTTCTAGCGGGGGGCCCTGGGAGACCCAGTACTTC.

The gene calls are TRBV14 and TRBJ2-3; the match to TRBD1 covers 7 bases. Germline values: CDR1 SGHDN, CDR2 FVKESK. The CDR3 extends over 14 amino acids. The V and J ends lost 2 bases and 4 bases, in that order; junction bases with no gene match: 3. Written as DNA, the CDR3 is TGTGCCAGCAGCCAATTAACAGGGGCAGATACGCAGTATTTT. Translation: CASSQLTGADTQYF.

DNA for the CDR3: TGTGCCAGCAGCATGACTAGCGGGGGGGCGGGAGATACGCAGTATTTT. Protein product: CASSMTSGGAGDTQYF. V and J are TRBV7-2 and TRBJ2-3; 14 nucleotides match TRBD2. With V trimmed by 5 bases and J by 5 bases, 6 bases remained unmatched. Germline lookup yields CDR1 SGHTA and CDR2 FQGNSA. The CDR3 sequence is 16 residues long. The full variable domain, completed using reference TRBV7-2 and TRBJ2-3, is GAGVSQSPSNKVTEKGKDVELRCDPISGHTALYWYRQSLGQGLEFLIYFQGNSAPDKSGLPSDRFSAERTGGSVSTLTIQRTQQEDSAVYLCASSMTSGGAGDTQYFGPGTRLTVL.

The rearrangement uses TRBV3-1 (or the pseudogene TRBV3-2) and TRBJ2-6, with 8 bases that match TRBD1. Germline CDR1 is LGHDT and CDR2 is YNNKEL (reference sequence). The CDR3 totals 14 residues. The CDR3 sequence: CAAGQGMRANVLTF. The DNA of the CDR3 is TGTGCAGCCGGACAGGGAATGAGGGCCAACGTCCTGACTTTC.

This clone showed up just a few times. The chain employs TRBV5-1 and TRBJ1-2; D gene ambiguous. Trimming took off 4 bases at V and 1 base at J, with 17 bases between the two ends. The CDR3 runs to 16 residues. CDR1 is SGHRS and CDR2 is YFSETQ in the germline V gene. CDR3 sequence: CASSGEDRSNNYGYTF. CDR3 coding DNA: TGCGCCAGCAGCGGAGAAGATAGGAGCAATAACTATGGCTACACCTTC. Using reference TRBV5-1 and TRBJ1-2 for the parts outside the CDR3, the full variable domain is KAGVTQTPRYLIKTRGQQVTLSCSPISGHRSVSWYQQTPGQGLQFLFEYFSETQRNKGNFPGRFSGRQFSNSRSEMNVSTLELGDSALYLCASSGEDRSNNYGYTFGSGTRLTVV.

This CDR3 is CASSKPSGTGVGNQPQHF. DNA for the CDR3: TGTGCCAGCAGCAAACCTTCCGGGACAGGGGTGGGCAATCAGCCCCAGCATTTT. The rearrangement uses TRBV28 and TRBJ1-5, with 10 bases that match TRBD1. Germline lookup yields CDR1 MDHEN and CDR2 SYDVKM. This CDR3 is built from 18 residues. V shed 6 bases, J shed 2 bases, and the junction held 13 bases outside the gene matches.

DNA for the CDR3: TGTGCCAGCAGCTTGGGGGGGCTTGGCAATCAGCCCCAGCATTTT. Its protein product is CASSLGGLGNQPQHF. V is TRBV5-6 and J is TRBJ1-5; the D gene is possibly TRBD1 (6 bases). V gave up 0 bases and J gave up 2 bases, with 9 bases separating them. In germline, CDR1 is SGHDT, CDR2 YYEEEE. The CDR3 spans 15 residues.

This clone was found a few times. V usage is TRBV19 and J usage is TRBJ1-5; maybe TRBD1 (5 bases). Germline V gene data show CDR1 as LNHDA and CDR2 as SQIVND (reference sequence). The CDR3 length is 16 residues. Trimming removed 8 bases from V and 5 bases from J, with 22 bases in between. CDR3 nucleotide sequence: TGTGCCAGTCTGGGGGGGATCATGCCGCGCGATCAGCCCCAGCATTTT. This translates into CASLGGIMPRDQPQHF.

This sequence joins TRBV5-1 and TRBJ1-1; 10 bases align to TRBD1. V lost 3 bases to trimming and J lost 7 bases; unmatched junction nucleotides: 6. The CDR3 length is 14 residues. Germline values: CDR1 SGHRS, CDR2 YFSETQ. CDR3 amino acids: CASSSTGTGVEAFF. As DNA, the CDR3 is TGCGCCAGCAGCTCCACCGGGACAGGGGTTGAAGCTTTCTTT.

The chain joins TRBV28 to TRBJ1-2; D is possibly TRBD1 (6 bases). V was shortened by 2 bases and J by 4 bases, with 11 bases between the two germline ends. CDR1 MDHEN and CDR2 SYDVKM come from the germline V gene. The CDR3 loop spans 14 amino acids. Here the CDR3 reads CASSLVQGVYGYTF. As DNA, the CDR3 is TGTGCCAGCAGTTTAGTACAGGGAGTCTATGGCTACACCTTC.

The chain carries TRBV7-6 and TRBJ2-2, with no clear D. The germline V and J ends were trimmed by 5 bases and 3 bases, with 13 bases remaining between them. CDR1 SGHVS and CDR2 FNYEAQ come from the germline V gene. CDR3 length equals 15 residues. The CDR3: CASSPYLMDTGELFF. The CDR3 region has the DNA TGTGCCAGCAGCCCCTACCTTATGGACACCGGGGAGCTGTTTTTT. The full variable domain, completed using reference TRBV7-6 and TRBJ2-2, is GAGVSQSPRYKVTKRGQDVALRCDPISGHVSLYWYRQALGQGPEFLTYFNYEAQQDKSGLPNDRFSAERPEGSISTLTIQRTEQRDSAMYRCASSPYLMDTGELFFGEGSRLTVL.

This clone was found once. This chain links TRBV2 with TRBJ1-4; weak D call: TRBD1 (6 bases). With 4 bases removed from V and 1 base from J, the gap between germline ends came to 10 bases. This CDR3 comprises 15 residues. Germline V CDR1 and CDR2: SNHLY, FYNNEI. In DNA form, the CDR3 reads TGTGCCAGCAGTGGCACAGGGTTAACTAATGAAAAACTGTTTTTT. Translated: CASSGTGLTNEKLFF.

The rearrangement joins TRBV11-2 to TRBJ1-6, with 9 bases matching TRBD1. The CDR3 has 15 amino acids. Unmatched junction bases numbered 4, after V lost 6 bases and J lost 4 bases. Germline V CDR1 and CDR2: SGHAT, FQNNGV. The CDR3 nucleotides are TGTGCCAGCAGTTCGGACAGGGGATATAATTCACCCCTCCACTTT. This encodes CASSSDRGYNSPLHF. The whole variable domain, filled in from reference TRBV11-2 and TRBJ1-6, reads EAGVAQSPRYKIIEKRQSVAFWCNPISGHATLYWYQQILGQGPKLLIQFQNNGVVDDSQLPKDRFSAERLKGVDSTLKIQPAKLEDSAVYLCASSSDRGYNSPLHFGNGTRLTVT.

This chain's CDR3 is CASTNDRGRTEAFF. The DNA of the CDR3 is TGTGCCAGCACCAATGACAGGGGTAGGACTGAAGCTTTCTTT. The chain couples TRBV6-5 to TRBJ1-1; 8 nucleotides align to TRBD1. The germline gives CDR1 MNHEY, CDR2 SVGAGI. CDR3 size: 14 residues. J gave up 5 bases and V 7 bases, and 9 bases lay outside the gene matches.

This clone has a count of ten or more. This chain connects TRBV4-2 to TRBJ2-1, with D perhaps matching TRBD2 (6 bases). CDR3 size: 16 residues. V dropped 1 base and J dropped 3 bases, with 13 bases sitting between them. Looked up from germline, CDR1 is LGHNA and CDR2 is YNFKEQ. The CDR3 DNA is TGTGCCAGCAGCCAAGGCGCCCGGGGACTCTACAATGAGCAGTTCTTC. Amino acid sequence: CASSQGARGLYNEQFF.

V gene TRBV5-1 combines with J gene TRBJ2-3, with TRBD2 identical over 10 bases. With 2 bases clipped from V and 5 bases from J, the junction kept 11 bases outside the gene matches. Germline CDR1 SGHRS, CDR2 YFSETQ. The CDR3 runs 17 residues. The CDR3 nucleotides read TGCGCCAGCAGCTTTCGTCTAGCGGGGGATACGCTAGATACGCAGTATTTT. Translating it yields CASSFRLAGDTLDTQYF.